This entry is about one T cell receptor beta chain. This receptor's antigen is unknown. Base qualities are not at hand, and no much larger clone is one base apart. For sequencing of the TCRbeta CDR3 region, genomic DNA was extracted from the sorted cells. The immunoSEQ Assay was used for sequencing of TCRbeta CDR3 regions. The immuneACCESS repertoire file appears here via TCRdb, limited to in-frame rearrangements. These files lack a portion of the clones; in checked studies, under half of the deficit traces to unresolved V genes, and the cause of the others is not known. The sample table shows tens of thousands of clones, and around 90% are seen once. About 1% of the sample is in the top ten clones. The source of the sample is a study of OX40 agonist ivuxolimab in advanced cancers. A note on the overall study: The costimulatory receptor OX40 (CD134) was targeted by ivuxolimab, a fully human IgG2 agonistic monoclonal antibody. Intravenous ivuxolimab was administered to patients every 2 weeks at six dose levels: 0.01, 0.1, 0.3, 1.5, 3 and 10 mg/kg. Of the roughly 52 dose-escalation patients, hepatocellular carcinoma was present in approximately 20, melanoma in about 15, renal cell carcinoma in 9 and head and neck cancer in 9. The dose-escalation cohort was almost 85% male with a mean age of about 60 years, ranging from about 23 to 85. Patients were allowed to have had prior anti-PD-1, anti-PD-L1 or anti-CTLA-4 therapy, and more than 35% of the dose-escalation patients had been treated with checkpoint inhibitors. Partial responses were achieved by three dose-escalation patients, of whom one had hepatocellular carcinoma and two had cutaneous melanoma. Peripheral TCRbeta sequencing aimed to test whether ivuxolimab altered TCR sequence diversity and caused clonal T-cell expansion. The paper covers the monotherapy dose-escalation part of the phase I ivuxolimab trial, which included N ≈ 50 patients.

Overall results and qualifications from the work: In partial responders in the 0.1-3.0 mg/kg groups, normalized peripheral clonal expansion was found to be among the lowest, especially among CD8+ T cells. The antigen specificity of the clonally expanded peripheral T cells was not determined. On average, CD8+ T cells showed more expanded clones than CD4+ T cells after ivuxolimab. At doses from 0.1 to 3.0 mg/kg, clonal expansion was seen in both CD4+ and CD8+ blood T cells between baseline and week 6. Low levels of normalized T-cell clonal expansion were also shown by some nonresponding patients.

Patients with autoimmune disease history or receiving systemic immunosuppression were excluded from the trial. Peripheral blood for TCR sequencing was collected from all dose cohorts at baseline, on cycle 4 day 1, and on cycle 7 day 1. The samples were drawn from a first-in-human, open-label, multicenter phase I dose-escalation trial of ivuxolimab. Adults with locally advanced or metastatic melanoma, renal cell carcinoma, hepatocellular carcinoma or head and neck squamous cell carcinoma were enrolled in the trial. Before TCR sequencing, CD4+ T cells and CD8+ T cells were sorted from peripheral blood as separate populations. The CDR3 measures 15 amino acids from cysteine to phenylalanine. The CDR3 DNA has 45 bases and is translated from base 1. CDR1 and CDR2, per the germline V gene (reference sequence), are LNHDA and SQIVND. A distance of 8 bases separates the germline ends of V and J, which lose 5 bases and 0 bases respectively.

This receptor was taken from an adult with an advanced solid tumor such as melanoma, head and neck, liver or kidney cancer. Recombination joined TRBV19 with TRBJ2-6; the D gene is not confidently resolved. This material consisted of CD4+ or CD8+ T cells sorted from blood, taken in a trial of the OX40 agonist ivuxolimab. The encoded CDR3 is CASSLSRSGANVLTF. DNA sequence: TGTGCCAGTAGTCTCAGTCGCTCTGGGGCCAACGTCCTGACTTTC.